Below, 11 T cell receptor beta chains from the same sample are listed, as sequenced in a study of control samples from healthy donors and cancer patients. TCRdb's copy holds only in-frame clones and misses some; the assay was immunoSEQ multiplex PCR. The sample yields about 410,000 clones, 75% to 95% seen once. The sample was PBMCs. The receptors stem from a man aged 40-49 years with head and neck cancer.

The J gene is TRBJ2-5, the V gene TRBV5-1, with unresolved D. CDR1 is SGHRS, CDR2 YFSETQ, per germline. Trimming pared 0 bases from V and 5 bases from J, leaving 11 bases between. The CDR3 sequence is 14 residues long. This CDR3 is CASSLDSPGETQYF. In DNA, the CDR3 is TGCGCCAGCAGCTTGGATAGCCCCGGGGAGACCCAGTACTTC. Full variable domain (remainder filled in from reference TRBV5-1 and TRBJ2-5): KAGVTQTPRYLIKTRGQQVTLSCSPISGHRSVSWYQQTPGQGLQFLFEYFSETQRNKGNFPGRFSGRQFSNSRSEMNVSTLELGDSALYLCASSLDSPGETQYFGPGTRLLVL.

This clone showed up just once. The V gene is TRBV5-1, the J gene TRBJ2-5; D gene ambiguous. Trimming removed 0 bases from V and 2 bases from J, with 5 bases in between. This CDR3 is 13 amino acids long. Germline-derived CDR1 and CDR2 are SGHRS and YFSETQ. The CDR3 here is CASSLAQQETQYF. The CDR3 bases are TGCGCCAGCAGCTTGGCGCAGCAAGAGACCCAGTACTTC.

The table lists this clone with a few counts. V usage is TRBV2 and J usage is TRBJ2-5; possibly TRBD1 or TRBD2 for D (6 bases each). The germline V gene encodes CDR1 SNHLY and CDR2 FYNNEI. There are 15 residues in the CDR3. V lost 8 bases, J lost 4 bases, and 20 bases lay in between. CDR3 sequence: CASRGSRGGSETQYF. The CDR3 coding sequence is TGTGCCAGCCGGGGGAGCAGGGGAGGATCAGAGACCCAGTACTTC. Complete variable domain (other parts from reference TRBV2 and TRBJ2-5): EPEVTQTPSHQVTQMGQEVILRCVPISNHLYFYWYRQILGQKVEFLVSFYNNEISEKSEIFDDQFSVERPDGSNFTLKIRSTKLEDSAMYFCASRGSRGGSETQYFGPGTRLLVL.

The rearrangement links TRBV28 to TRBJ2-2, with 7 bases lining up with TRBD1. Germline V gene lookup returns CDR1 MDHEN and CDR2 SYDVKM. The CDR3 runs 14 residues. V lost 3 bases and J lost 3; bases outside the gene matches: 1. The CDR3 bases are TGTGCCAGCAGTTTCCAGGGGGACACCGGGGAGCTGTTTTTT. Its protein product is CASSFQGDTGELFF.

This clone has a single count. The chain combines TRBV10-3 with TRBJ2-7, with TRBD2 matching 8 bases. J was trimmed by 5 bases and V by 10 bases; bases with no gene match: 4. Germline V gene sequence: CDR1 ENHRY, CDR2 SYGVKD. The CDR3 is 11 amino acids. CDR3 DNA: TGTGCCACCCGGGGGGGTAACGAGCAGTACTTC. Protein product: CATRGGNEQYF.

CDR3 nucleotides: TGTGCCAGCAGCTTAGAGTCAGAAAACTATGGCTACACCTTC. This sequence encodes CASSLESENYGYTF. V is TRBV7-2 and J is TRBJ1-2; D is uncertain. The CDR3 is 14 residues long. V dropped 1 base and J dropped 2 bases, with 8 bases sitting between them. CDR1 SGHTA and CDR2 FQGNSA come from the germline V gene.

The CDR3, as DNA: TGCGCCAGCAGCTTGATCCGACAGGACACCGGGGAGCTGTTTTTT. Translating gives CASSLIRQDTGELFF. J is TRBJ2-2 and V is TRBV5-1; tentatively, D is TRBD1 (6 bases). The CDR3 is 15 residues long. CDR1 is SGHRS and CDR2 is YFSETQ in the germline V gene. Trimming shortened V by 1 base and J by 3 bases, and 10 bases separated the two germline ends. The variable domain in full, with the rest retrieved from reference TRBV5-1 and TRBJ2-2, is KAGVTQTPRYLIKTRGQQVTLSCSPISGHRSVSWYQQTPGQGLQFLFEYFSETQRNKGNFPGRFSGRQFSNSRSEMNVSTLELGDSALYLCASSLIRQDTGELFFGEGSRLTVL.

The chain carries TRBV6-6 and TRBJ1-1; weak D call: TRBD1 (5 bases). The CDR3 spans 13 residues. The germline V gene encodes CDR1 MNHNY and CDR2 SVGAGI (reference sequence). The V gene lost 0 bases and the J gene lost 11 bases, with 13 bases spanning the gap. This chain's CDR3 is CASSYSATGEAFF. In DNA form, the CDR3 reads TGTGCCAGCAGTTACTCCGCCACGGGGGAGGCTTTCTTT.

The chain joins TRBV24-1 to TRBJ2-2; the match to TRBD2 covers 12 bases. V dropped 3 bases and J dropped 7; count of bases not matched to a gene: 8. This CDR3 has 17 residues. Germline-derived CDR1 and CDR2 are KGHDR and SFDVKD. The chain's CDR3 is CATSDAPSGRASGELFF. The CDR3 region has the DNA TGTGCCACCAGTGATGCCCCTAGCGGGAGGGCTAGCGGGGAGCTGTTTTTT.

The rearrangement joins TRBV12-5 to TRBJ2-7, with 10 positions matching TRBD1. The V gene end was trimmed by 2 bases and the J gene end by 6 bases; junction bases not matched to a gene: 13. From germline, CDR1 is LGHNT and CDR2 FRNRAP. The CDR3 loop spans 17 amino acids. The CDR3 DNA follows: TGTGCTAGTGGTTTGCCTCCCTCCGGGGACAGGGGAGGCGAGCAGTACTTC. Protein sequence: CASGLPPSGDRGGEQYF.

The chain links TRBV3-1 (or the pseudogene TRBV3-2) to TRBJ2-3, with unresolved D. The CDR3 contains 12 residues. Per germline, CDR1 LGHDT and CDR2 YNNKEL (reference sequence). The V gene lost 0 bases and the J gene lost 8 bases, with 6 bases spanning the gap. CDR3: CASSQESGTQYF. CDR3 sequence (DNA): TGTGCCAGCAGCCAAGAATCTGGTACGCAGTATTTT.